The next 16 T cell receptor beta chains were all read from a single sample in a study of shared clonotypes between healthy human individuals. Some clones are missing from TCRdb's copy, which holds only in-frame ones; the method was immunoSEQ multiplex PCR. The sample includes about 1.5 million clones, approximately 98% of them seen just once. The sample consisted of naive CD4+ T cells sorted from blood. Subset specified: CD45RA+ positively selected. These receptors were obtained from a man between 25 and 39 years old in good health.

CDR3 nucleotide sequence: TGTGCCAGTAGGAGGACGATTACCTACGAGCAGTACTTC. Translated, it gives CASRRTITYEQYF. The chain recombines TRBV6-5 with TRBJ2-7; the D gene is possibly TRBD2 (5 bases). V lost 9 bases, J lost 2 bases, and 14 bases lay in between. CDR3 length: 13 residues. CDR1 is MNHEY, CDR2 SVGAGI, per germline.

The chain recombines TRBV10-3 with TRBJ2-3, with D possibly being TRBD1 (5 bases). In germline, CDR1 is ENHRY, CDR2 SYGVKD. The CDR3 totals 14 residues. V was clipped by 2 bases and J by 2 bases, with 8 bases between them. The CDR3 sequence is CAISEGAYTDTQYF. CDR3 nucleotides: TGTGCCATCAGTGAGGGGGCCTACACAGATACGCAGTATTTT.

Comments on this clone: The sample contains more than one DNA sequence encoding this CDR3. CDR3 sequence reads: CASSQQGFFQETQYF. CDR3 coding DNA: TGTGCCAGCAGCCAACAGGGTTTTTTCCAAGAGACCCAGTACTTC. The chain is built from TRBV7-2 and TRBJ2-5; D is perhaps TRBD1 (6 bases). Deletions cut 5 bases from V and 1 base from J, with 14 bases between. CDR3 length: 15 residues. Germline lookup yields CDR1 SGHTA and CDR2 FQGNSA.

The rearrangement links TRBV19 to TRBJ1-2; 10 bases line up with TRBD1. Looked up from germline, CDR1 is LNHDA and CDR2 is SQIVND (reference sequence). Germline trimming cut 5 bases from V and 4 bases from J; bases unmatched to any gene: 7. The CDR3 runs 15 residues. The CDR3 region has the DNA TGTGCCAGTAGTGGAAGACAGGGGGCCCTCTATGGCTACACCTTC. Translated: CASSGRQGALYGYTF.

The rearrangement uses TRBV6-1 and TRBJ2-1; D remains unclear. V lost 2 bases, J lost 8 bases, and 10 bases lay in between. Per germline, CDR1 MNHNS and CDR2 SASEGT. This CDR3 contains 13 residues. CDR3 coding DNA: TGTGCCAGCAGTGAATACCAGTTCGATGAGCAGTTCTTC. Its translation: CASSEYQFDEQFF.

The rearrangement links TRBV9 to TRBJ2-5; D uncertain. Germline assignment: CDR1 SGDLS and CDR2 YYNGEE. The CDR3 is 15 residues long. With 0 bases removed from V and 3 bases from J, the gap between germline ends came to 12 bases. CDR3 residues: CASSVDPLSEETQYF. CDR3 bases: TGTGCCAGCAGCGTAGATCCCCTAAGCGAAGAGACCCAGTACTTC.

The V call is TRBV14, the J call TRBJ2-5; D is unclear. V lost 6 bases and J lost 5, with 13 bases in between. CDR3 length: 13 residues. The V gene's germline CDR1 is SGHDN and CDR2 FVKESK. CDR3 DNA: TGTGCCAGCAGTCTTTTGTTGGGGGAGACCCAGTACTTC. Its protein product is CASSLLLGETQYF.

The CDR3 nucleotides are TGTGCCAGCAGCCGTTGGGCCTCTGGGGCCAACGTCCTGACTTTC. Its protein is CASSRWASGANVLTF. The genes are TRBV9 and TRBJ2-6; D remains ambiguous. Trimming took 4 bases from V and 0 from J, leaving 8 bases between them. Germline V gene data show CDR1 as SGDLS and CDR2 as YYNGEE. This CDR3 is 15 amino acids long.

The V call is TRBV28, the J call TRBJ2-5, with 7 bases aligning to TRBD2. J lost 0 bases, V lost 7 bases, and 5 bases had no gene match. Germline values: CDR1 MDHEN, CDR2 SYDVKM. There are 14 residues in the CDR3. CDR3: CASIVGLHQETQYF. The CDR3 DNA follows: TGTGCCAGCATCGTGGGACTACACCAAGAGACCCAGTACTTC.

The chain uses TRBV18 and TRBJ2-5; weak D call: TRBD2 (6 bases). The CDR3 is 15 amino acids. Germline CDR1 reads KGHSH; CDR2 reads LQKENI. Trimming stripped 4 bases from V and 0 bases from J, with 12 bases between. The CDR3 is CASSLFIADQETQYF. CDR3 in DNA: TGTGCCAGCTCACTGTTTATAGCGGACCAAGAGACCCAGTACTTC.

The chain is built from TRBV9 and TRBJ2-5, with D perhaps given as TRBD1 or TRBD2 (5 bases each). This CDR3 is built from 14 residues. Germline CDR1 and CDR2: SGDLS and YYNGEE. Trimming stripped 0 bases from V and 5 bases from J, with 11 bases between. In nucleotides, the CDR3 is TGTGCCAGCAGCGTAGCTGATTGGGGGGAGACCCAGTACTTC. Translation: CASSVADWGETQYF. The full variable domain, with the rest looked up from reference TRBV9 and TRBJ2-5, is DSGVTQTPKHLITATGQRVTLRCSPRSGDLSVYWYQQSLDQGLQFLIQYYNGEERAKGNILERFSAQQFPDLHSELNLSSLELGDSALYFCASSVADWGETQYFGPGTRLLVL.

The chain is built from TRBV5-1 and TRBJ1-5, with TRBD1 identical over 8 bases. CDR1 and CDR2 (germline): SGHRS, YFSETQ. CDR3 length: 16 amino acids. Trimming cost V 0 bases and J 3 bases; bases outside gene matches: 5. The CDR3 loop reads CASSLGSGGVNQPQHF. CDR3 nucleotide sequence: TGCGCCAGCAGCTTGGGGTCAGGGGGCGTCAATCAGCCCCAGCATTTT.

The sample holds one count of this clone. The J gene is TRBJ2-1, the V gene TRBV21-1. TRBV21-1 is an annotated pseudogene. The CDR3 extends over 15 amino acids. This chain's CDR3 is CASSNRPGWGNEQFF. CDR3 DNA: TGTGCCAGCAGCAACAGACCCGGTTGGGGAAATGAGCAGTTCTTC.

Regarding this clone: Other DNA variants within this sample encode the same CDR3. The chain is built from TRBV6-1 and TRBJ1-3, with TRBD1 identical over 9 bases. Unmatched junction bases numbered 4, after V lost 6 bases and J lost 4 bases. Germline assignment: CDR1 MNHNS and CDR2 SASEGT. CDR3 length equals 14 residues. The CDR3 loop reads CASRSGTGGNTIYF. In DNA, the CDR3 is TGTGCCAGCAGGTCCGGGACAGGGGGAAACACCATATATTTT.

V and J are TRBV21-1 and TRBJ2-5; the table's D call TRBD2 went unverified against the DNA. TRBV21-1 is reported as a pseudogene. This CDR3 contains 15 residues. The CDR3 nucleotides read TGTGCCAGCAGCAAAGGAAGACTAGTCTCGAAGACCCAGTACTTC. This sequence encodes CASSKGRLVSKTQYF.

The V gene is TRBV12-5, the J gene TRBJ2-1, with TRBD2 as a possible D gene (5 bases). Germline lookup yields CDR1 LGHNT and CDR2 FRNRAP. Deletions cut 0 bases from V and 4 bases from J, with 10 bases between. The CDR3 runs to 15 residues. Written as DNA, the CDR3 is TGTGCTAGTGGTTTGGTAATGGGGAGTTACAATGAGCAGTTCTTC. It specifies CASGLVMGSYNEQFF.